The clone carrying this T cell receptor beta chain was seen a single time. Its antigen remains unidentified. The data derive from a study of T cell responses to AZD1222 COVID-19 vaccine. The protocol was immunoSEQ multiplex PCR, while the TCRdb copy is restricted to in-frame clones and leaves out a portion. The sample has approximately 150,000 clones; 70% to 90% are singletons. Findings and caveats of the study: Clonal diversity may have been underestimated in mostly white British donors. Baseline seropositives among AZD1222 recipients totaled only five or six. Reportedly, close to half of spike-specific TCRs are directed against unmutated variant regions. Repertoire sampling happened only post peak T cell response.

The receptor was isolated from an adult in good health. The sample consisted of peripheral blood, taken on day 0 of AZD1222 vaccination.

The CDR3 DNA sequence: TGTGCCAGCAGTTTACCCCAAAAAGAGACCCAGTACTTC. Its translation is CASSLPQKETQYF. The chain recombines TRBV28 with TRBJ2-5; no definite D call. In germline, CDR1 is MDHEN, CDR2 SYDVKM. The CDR3 is made up of 13 amino acids. Between the trimmed V and J ends, which lost 2 bases and 3 bases, there was a span of 7 bases.